Following are 28 T cell receptor beta chains from one sample sequenced in a study of T-cell reconstitution after alpha-beta-depleted transplantation in children. Unique molecular identifiers were incorporated into the prepared TCRbeta library. TCRdb redid the calling of the PCR reads with MiXCR, one entry per CDR3 protein. The table records some 500,000 distinct CDR3 sequences, 15% to 20% of them present only once. Specimen: PBMCs from the stem cell graft donor, collected from the stem cell graft. The receptors derive from a human donor who donated a stem cell graft to a child with acute lymphoblastic leukemia.

This chain joins TRBV5-1 and TRBJ1-3, with unresolved D. This CDR3 has 18 amino acids. Germline assignment: CDR1 SGHRS and CDR2 YFSETQ. Trimming took off 0 bases at V and 2 bases at J, with 18 bases between the two ends. The CDR3 loop is CASSLGGGQYEPGNTIYF. The CDR3 nucleotides read TGCGCCAGCAGCTTGGGAGGCGGTCAGTACGAACCTGGAAACACCATATATTTT.

The table lists this clonotype with a few counts. The J gene is TRBJ2-6, the V gene TRBV28; D is ambiguous. Per the germline V gene, CDR1 is MDHEN and CDR2 is SYDVKM. V lost 7 bases, J lost 4 bases, and 8 bases lay in between. This CDR3 region has 13 residues. The CDR3: CASKGPGANVLTF. The CDR3 nucleotides read TGTGCCAGCAAGGGTCCAGGGGCCAACGTCCTGACTTTC.

This clonotype was counted many times. The chain employs TRBV20-1 and TRBJ2-1, with D uncertain. Germline CDR1 and CDR2: DFQATT and SNEGSKA (reference sequence). Trimming took 1 base from V and 4 from J, leaving 5 bases between them. This CDR3 has 12 amino acids. The CDR3 protein is CSARGLYNEQFF. CDR3 bases: TGCAGTGCTAGAGGACTTTACAATGAGCAGTTCTTC.

This clonotype was detected only a few times. CDR3 sequence: CSATMRESTDTQYF. CDR3 nucleotides: TGCAGTGCTACGATGCGGGAGAGCACAGATACGCAGTATTTT. The rearrangement links TRBV20-1 to TRBJ2-3, with 7 bases aligning to TRBD2. Germline CDR1 and CDR2: DFQATT and SNEGSKA (reference sequence). The CDR3 is 14 amino acids. V lost 4 bases, J lost 0 bases, and 4 bases stayed unmatched.

The table lists this clonotype with a few counts. The chain recombines TRBV6-1 with TRBJ1-1, with D possibly TRBD1 on 6 matching bases. The CDR3 covers 13 residues. V lost 6 bases, J lost 5 bases, and 13 bases lay in between. The germline V gene has CDR1 MNHNS and CDR2 SASEGT. In DNA form, the CDR3 reads TGTGCCAGCAGGTTGGCCGGACAGACTGAAGCTTTCTTT. It translates to CASRLAGQTEAFF.

J is TRBJ2-7 and V is TRBV29-1, with D perhaps matching TRBD2 (6 bases). Trimming cost V 3 bases and J 3 bases, with 18 bases left between them. CDR3 length: 15 residues. CDR1 and CDR2 (germline): SQVTM, ANQGSEA. CDR3 sequence reads: CSVEEGFTGSYEQYF. The CDR3 region has the DNA TGCAGCGTTGAGGAGGGATTCACAGGTAGCTACGAGCAGTACTTC.

In this sample, this clonotype turned up a few times. This rearrangement joins TRBV29-1 to TRBJ2-1, with a possible D match to TRBD1 (5 bases). From germline, CDR1 is SQVTM and CDR2 ANQGSEA. The V gene lost 3 bases and the J gene lost 0 bases, with 12 bases spanning the gap. CDR3 length: 15 amino acids. The CDR3 DNA reads TGCAGCGTTGAGCGGCAGGGAAGCTCCTACAATGAGCAGTTCTTC. As protein: CSVERQGSSYNEQFF.

The chain employs TRBV4-1 and TRBJ1-2; D not resolved. Trimming removed 4 bases from V and 6 bases from J, with 15 bases in between. CDR1 is MGHRA, CDR2 YSYEKL, per germline. This CDR3 has 14 amino acids. The CDR3 spells CASSLRAASDGYTF. The CDR3 nucleotides read TGCGCCAGCAGCCTGAGAGCGGCCTCGGATGGCTACACCTTC.

The chain links TRBV6-5 to TRBJ2-1, with 7 nucleotides matching TRBD2. V was pared by 3 bases and J by 6 bases, with 5 bases of the junction left unmatched. The CDR3 is made up of 14 amino acids. In germline, CDR1 is MNHEY, CDR2 SVGAGI. CDR3 DNA sequence: TGTGCCAGCAGTTATGGGGGGGAGGGCAATGAGCAGTTCTTC. Translation gives CASSYGGEGNEQFF.

CDR3 sequence reads: CRAWAGPYYGYTF. DNA of the CDR3: TGCAGAGCGTGGGCAGGCCCCTACTATGGCTACACCTTC. The V gene is TRBV20-1, the J gene TRBJ1-2; D not certain. Per the germline V gene, CDR1 is DFQATT and CDR2 is SNEGSKA (reference sequence). The CDR3 is made up of 13 amino acids.

In this sample, this clonotype turned up a few times. The chain is built from TRBV9 and TRBJ2-1; 8 bases fit TRBD2. The CDR3 runs to 15 residues. The germline V gene encodes CDR1 SGDLS and CDR2 YYNGEE. The V segment lost 5 bases and the J segment 7 bases; nucleotides outside the gene matches: 11. This CDR3 reads CASSKRELGKNEQFF. DNA for the CDR3: TGTGCCAGCAGTAAGCGGGAGTTGGGGAAGAATGAGCAGTTCTTC.

This clonotype appeared a few times. The junction shows a germline mismatch at one end, possibly a read error. The chain links TRBV27 to TRBJ2-1; weak D call: TRBD1 (5 bases). Looked up from germline, CDR1 is MNHEY and CDR2 is SMNVEV (reference sequence). This CDR3 has 15 amino acids. The CDR3 coding sequence is TGTGCCAGCAGTTCCCGGACACCCCTCTACGATGAGCAGTTCTTC. Its translation: CASSSRTPLYDEQFF.

V is TRBV18 and J is TRBJ1-4; D is perhaps TRBD1 (6 bases). The germline gives CDR1 KGHSH, CDR2 LQKENI. The CDR3 is 14 amino acids. V lost 4 bases to trimming and J lost 7 bases, with 13 bases between them. The CDR3 here is CASSRTGLGEKLFF. The CDR3 DNA follows: TGTGCCAGCTCACGTACAGGGCTCGGTGAAAAACTGTTTTTT. Together with reference TRBV18 and TRBJ1-4, the CDR3 gives the full variable domain: NAGVMQNPRHLVRRRGQEARLRCSPMKGHSHVYWYRQLPEEGLKFMVYLQKENIIDESGMPKERFSAEFPKEGPSILRIQQVVRGDSAAYFCASSRTGLGEKLFFGSGTQLSVL.

This clonotype has a handful of counts. The chain has TRBV7-8 and TRBJ1-1; D is ambiguous. The CDR3 runs 11 residues. CDR1 SGHVS and CDR2 FQNEAQ come from the germline V gene. The V end lost 6 bases, the J end lost 2 bases, and 4 bases lay between the germline ends. CDR3 sequence (DNA): TGTGCCAGCAGATCTAACACTGAAGCTTTCTTT. Translated: CASRSNTEAFF.

The chain links TRBV12-3 or TRBV12-4 to TRBJ2-2, with 7 nucleotides matching TRBD2. This CDR3 is built from 17 residues. The junction had 15 bases not matched to a gene; V was cut back by 8 bases and J by 3 bases. CDR3 loop: CASGKPGGTAYTGELFF. The CDR3 bases are TGTGCCAGCGGAAAGCCGGGGGGAACAGCGTACACCGGGGAGCTGTTTTTT.

This clonotype came up a few times. The V call is TRBV19, the J call TRBJ2-2, with no clear D. Deletions cut 3 bases from V and 5 bases from J, with 10 bases between. Germline V gives CDR1 LNHDA, CDR2 SQIVND (reference sequence). The CDR3 loop spans 14 amino acids. For the CDR3, the DNA is TGTGCCAGTAGTATCCACTCTTGGACCGGGGAGCTGTTTTTT. This gives the protein CASSIHSWTGELFF.

This clonotype came up a few times. The CDR3, as DNA: TGTGCCAGCAGTTTGGGGACAGTGGTCACCATATATTTT. Encoded protein: CASSLGTVVTIYF. The chain employs TRBV12-3 or TRBV12-4 and TRBJ1-3; 7 bases match TRBD1. The CDR3 is 13 residues long. V dropped 3 bases and J dropped 9; count of bases not matched to a gene: 5.

The chain recombines TRBV15 with TRBJ1-2, with a weak D call TRBD1 (6 bases). The CDR3 has 14 residues. With 6 bases removed from V and 4 bases from J, the gap between germline ends came to 15 bases. CDR1 and CDR2 (germline): LNHNV, YYDKDF (reference sequence). DNA of the CDR3: TGTGCCACCAGGTCGACAGGAATTATCTATGGCTACACCTTC. Translating it yields CATRSTGIIYGYTF.

The chain combines TRBV7-9 with TRBJ2-7; 7 bases fit TRBD2. Germline V gene sequence: CDR1 SEHNR, CDR2 FQNEAQ (reference sequence). Trimming cost V 0 bases and J 6 bases; bases outside gene matches: 5. The length of the CDR3 is 14 residues. CDR3 loop: CASSLAAGEGEQYF. The CDR3 DNA is TGTGCCAGCAGCTTAGCGGCGGGAGAGGGCGAGCAGTACTTC.

This clonotype was seen only once. The J gene is TRBJ2-1, the V gene TRBV7-3; D possibly corresponds to TRBD1 (5 bases). Trimming shortened V by 5 bases and J by 5 bases, and 13 bases separated the two germline ends. The CDR3 extends over 14 amino acids. The V gene's germline CDR1 is SGHTA and CDR2 FQGTGA. As DNA, the CDR3 is TGTGCCAGCAGCCCCATACCCAGGGACAATGAGCAGTTCTTC. It encodes CASSPIPRDNEQFF.

The rearrangement joins TRBV20-1 to TRBJ2-1, with no clear D. CDR1 DFQATT and CDR2 SNEGSKA come from the germline V gene (reference sequence). The CDR3 totals 14 residues. Trimming stripped 5 bases from V and 0 bases from J, with 11 bases between. The CDR3 is CSAPDPASYNEQFF. The CDR3 DNA sequence: TGCAGTGCTCCCGACCCCGCCTCCTACAATGAGCAGTTCTTC.

This chain connects TRBV20-1 to TRBJ1-1, with D perhaps TRBD1 (6 bases). The CDR3 is 13 amino acids. Deletions cut 4 bases from V and 3 bases from J, with 12 bases between. Per germline, CDR1 DFQATT and CDR2 SNEGSKA (reference sequence). In DNA form, the CDR3 reads TGCAGTGCTACCTGGGGGGGGCACACTGAAGCTTTCTTT. The encoded protein is CSATWGGHTEAFF.

This clonotype was observed a few times. The chain's CDR3 is CASSLHTGNTEAFF. The CDR3 DNA sequence: TGTGCCAGCAGTTTACACACAGGGAACACTGAAGCTTTCTTT. The chain couples TRBV12-3 or TRBV12-4 to TRBJ1-1, with D maybe TRBD1 (5 bases). The CDR3 runs 14 residues. Trimming removed 2 bases at V and 1 base at J, with 8 bases between.

The V gene is TRBV11-2, the J gene TRBJ2-2, with D hard to call. The CDR3 is made up of 16 amino acids. V was shortened by 5 bases and J by 4 bases, with 17 bases between the two germline ends. Germline values: CDR1 SGHAT, CDR2 FQNNGV. Here the CDR3 reads CASSPGVRAVTGELFF. In DNA, the CDR3 is TGTGCCAGCAGCCCCGGAGTGAGAGCAGTCACCGGGGAGCTGTTTTTT.

The chain employs TRBV29-1 and TRBJ1-5, with TRBD1 matching over 7 bases. Germline CDR1 SQVTM, CDR2 ANQGSEA. V lost 8 bases to trimming and J lost 5 bases; unmatched junction nucleotides: 6. The CDR3 runs to 12 residues. The CDR3 reads CSLDRAHQPQHF. DNA for the CDR3: TGCAGCCTAGACAGGGCGCATCAGCCCCAGCATTTT. Full variable domain (rest looked up from reference TRBV29-1 and TRBJ1-5): SAVISQKPSRDICQRGTSLTIQCQVDSQVTMMFWYRQQPGQSLTLIATANQGSEATYESGFVIDKFPISRPNLTFSTLTVSNMSPEDSSIYLCSLDRAHQPQHFGDGTRLSIL.

This clonotype has only a few counts. The chain has TRBV29-1 and TRBJ1-3, with TRBD1 matching 7 bases. In germline, CDR1 is SQVTM, CDR2 ANQGSEA. With 5 bases clipped from V and 4 bases from J, the junction kept 2 bases outside the gene matches. This CDR3 has 12 amino acids. The CDR3: CSVMDRGNTIYF. CDR3 nucleotides: TGCAGCGTTATGGACAGGGGAAACACCATATATTTT.

This clonotype showed up just a few times. V and J are TRBV15 and TRBJ1-3; possibly TRBD1 for D (5 bases). The CDR3 spans 15 residues. Deletions cut 5 bases from V and 8 bases from J, with 19 bases between. The germline CDR1 and CDR2 sequences are LNHNV and YYDKDF (reference sequence). CDR3 sequence reads: CATSGSQGPRDTIYF. CDR3 DNA: TGTGCCACCAGCGGTAGTCAGGGCCCTCGCGACACCATATATTTT.

In this sample, this clonotype turned up a few times. This rearrangement joins TRBV29-1 to TRBJ1-1; D gene ambiguous. V was trimmed by 7 bases and J by 6 bases, leaving 12 bases between them. The CDR3 sequence is 11 residues long. Germline assignment: CDR1 SQVTM and CDR2 ANQGSEA. The CDR3 nucleotides read TGCAGCGGGAAGGACCTCGCTGAAGCTTTCTTT. Amino acids: CSGKDLAEAFF.